The 14 T cell receptor beta chains below all came from one sample that was sequenced in a study of blood T cell repertoires in COVID-19. The method was immunoSEQ multiplex PCR; TCRdb's version includes in-frame clones alone and lacks a portion of them. Found here are a few hundred thousand clones, about 92% of them singletons; the top ten hold around a sixth. Sequences were obtained from PBMCs or T cells enriched from blood (not recorded which). The source of these receptors is a woman in her twenties or thirties who had recovered from COVID-19.

The chain employs TRBV5-1 and TRBJ2-5; perhaps TRBD1 as D (6 bases). Germline V gene sequence: CDR1 SGHRS, CDR2 YFSETQ. V was trimmed by 0 bases and J by 4 bases, leaving 22 bases between them. The length of the CDR3 is 18 residues. The CDR3 bases are TGCGCCAGCAGCTTGGGAATAATCCGGGACACAACCTTAGAGACCCAGTACTTC. Translation: CASSLGIIRDTTLETQYF.

The rearrangement joins TRBV2 to TRBJ1-1, with TRBD1 matching over 7 bases. Trimming cost V 7 bases and J 0 bases; bases outside gene matches: 5. CDR1 SNHLY and CDR2 FYNNEI come from the germline V gene. This CDR3 region has 14 residues. The CDR3 sequence: CASTGTVMNTEAFF. The CDR3 DNA sequence: TGTGCCAGCACCGGGACAGTAATGAACACTGAAGCTTTCTTT.

This rearrangement joins TRBV28 to TRBJ2-1; 7 bases fit TRBD2. Germline trimming cut 4 bases from V and 0 bases from J; bases unmatched to any gene: 12. CDR3 length: 18 amino acids. In germline, CDR1 is MDHEN, CDR2 SYDVKM. CDR3 region: CASSYPGGSGRSYNEQFF. DNA of the CDR3: TGTGCCAGCAGTTACCCTGGGGGTAGCGGGCGCTCCTACAATGAGCAGTTCTTC.

The chain is built from TRBV10-3 and TRBJ2-2; tentative D call: TRBD1 (5 bases). Germline CDR1 is ENHRY and CDR2 is SYGVKD. The V end was cut by 6 bases, the J end by 1 base, with 9 bases between. This CDR3 region has 14 residues. The CDR3 loop reads CAIRTAQNTGELFF. The DNA for the CDR3 is TGTGCCATCAGGACAGCCCAGAACACCGGGGAGCTGTTTTTT.

Concerning this clone itself: This sample also contains other DNA sequences that code for the same CDR3. The V call is TRBV28, the J call TRBJ2-7; D may be TRBD2 (6 bases). V dropped 8 bases and J dropped 4 bases, with 12 bases sitting between them. The CDR3 is made up of 12 amino acids. Germline V gene lookup returns CDR1 MDHEN and CDR2 SYDVKM. In DNA, the CDR3 is TGTGCCAGCCGCGGACTAACATACGAGCAGTACTTC. As protein: CASRGLTYEQYF.

The J gene is TRBJ1-1, the V gene TRBV7-2; D gene ambiguous. CDR3 length equals 14 residues. Per the germline V gene, CDR1 is SGHTA and CDR2 is FQGNSA. Trimming left V 1 base short and J 9 bases short, with 15 bases between. The CDR3 here is CASSLGVEAPKAFF. DNA for the CDR3: TGTGCCAGCAGCTTAGGAGTAGAGGCGCCTAAAGCTTTCTTT. The full variable domain, rest sourced from reference TRBV7-2 and TRBJ1-1, is GAGVSQSPSNKVTEKGKDVELRCDPISGHTALYWYRQSLGQGLEFLIYFQGNSAPDKSGLPSDRFSAERTGGSVSTLTIQRTQQEDSAVYLCASSLGVEAPKAFFGQGTRLTVV.

The count of this clone is one. V gene TRBV28 combines with J gene TRBJ2-1; 9 bases are shared with TRBD2. The V gene's germline CDR1 is MDHEN and CDR2 SYDVKM. This CDR3 spans 14 amino acids. Trimming at V came to 8 bases and at J to 5 bases, leaving 7 bases not matched to a gene. CDR3 DNA: TGTGCCAGCCTTGCTAGCGGGAATAACAATGAGCAGTTCTTC. Translating gives CASLASGNNNEQFF.

This clone was counted only a few times. The rearrangement uses TRBV2 and TRBJ1-1; D uncertain. The germline gives CDR1 SNHLY, CDR2 FYNNEI. Trimming took off 3 bases at V and 0 bases at J, with 5 bases between the two ends. CDR3 length: 13 amino acids. The CDR3 nucleotides are TGTGCCAGCAGTGATCGGGTGAACACTGAAGCTTTCTTT. This encodes CASSDRVNTEAFF.

This chain connects TRBV7-9 to TRBJ1-1; D is unclear. This CDR3 has 15 amino acids. Germline loops: CDR1 SEHNR, CDR2 FQNEAQ (reference sequence). The germline V and J ends were trimmed by 3 bases and 1 base, with 12 bases remaining between them. CDR3 nucleotide sequence: TGTGCCAGCAGCTTTGGAGCAGCCCAGAACACTGAAGCTTTCTTT. It specifies CASSFGAAQNTEAFF. The complete variable domain, with remaining parts taken from reference TRBV7-9 and TRBJ1-1, reads DTGVSQNPRHKITKRGQNVTFRCDPISEHNRLYWYRQTLGQGPEFLTYFQNEAQLEKSRLLSDRFSAERPKGSFSTLEIQRTEQGDSAMYLCASSFGAAQNTEAFFGQGTRLTVV.

The gene calls are TRBV27 and TRBJ2-7; TRBD1 matches at 9 bases. CDR3 length: 15 residues. V lost 0 bases, J lost 4 bases, and 4 bases stayed unmatched. Germline V gene data show CDR1 as MNHEY and CDR2 as SMNVEV (reference sequence). In nucleotides, the CDR3 is TGTGCCAGCAGTTTATCGGGACAGGGCGGGTACGAGCAGTACTTC. As protein: CASSLSGQGGYEQYF.

As DNA, the CDR3 is TGTGCCAGCACCGACGAGAGGGTGGGCGGGATATTGAACACTGAAGCTTTCTTT. Amino acid sequence: CASTDERVGGILNTEAFF. The gene calls are TRBV19 and TRBJ1-1; D is unresolved. This CDR3 is 18 amino acids long. The ends were cut back, 9 bases at V and 0 bases at J, with 26 bases in the middle. Germline V gene data show CDR1 as LNHDA and CDR2 as SQIVND (reference sequence).

The rearrangement joins TRBV3-1 (or the pseudogene TRBV3-2) to TRBJ2-3; D gene unclear. The CDR3 loop spans 14 amino acids. Germline assignment: CDR1 LGHDT and CDR2 YNNKEL (reference sequence). The V end lost 4 bases, the J end lost 0 bases, and 8 bases lay between the germline ends. CDR3 nucleotides: TGTGCCAGCAGCCTGAGATTGAGCACAGATACGCAGTATTTT. This sequence encodes CASSLRLSTDTQYF.

The chain recombines TRBV28 with TRBJ1-1, with no clear D. The CDR3 consists of 12 residues. Trimming shortened V by 5 bases and J by 3 bases, and 7 bases separated the two germline ends. Germline CDR1 and CDR2: MDHEN and SYDVKM. In nucleotides, the CDR3 is TGTGCCAGCAGTAACAGATACACTGAAGCTTTCTTT. Its protein is CASSNRYTEAFF.

This chain joins TRBV7-9 and TRBJ2-7, with D hard to call. Trimming left V 1 base short and J 0 bases short, with 10 bases between. The V gene's germline CDR1 is SEHNR and CDR2 FQNEAQ (reference sequence). The CDR3 is 15 amino acids. The chain's CDR3 is CASSLVQVFSYEQYF. As DNA, the CDR3 is TGTGCCAGCAGCTTAGTCCAGGTTTTCTCCTACGAGCAGTACTTC.